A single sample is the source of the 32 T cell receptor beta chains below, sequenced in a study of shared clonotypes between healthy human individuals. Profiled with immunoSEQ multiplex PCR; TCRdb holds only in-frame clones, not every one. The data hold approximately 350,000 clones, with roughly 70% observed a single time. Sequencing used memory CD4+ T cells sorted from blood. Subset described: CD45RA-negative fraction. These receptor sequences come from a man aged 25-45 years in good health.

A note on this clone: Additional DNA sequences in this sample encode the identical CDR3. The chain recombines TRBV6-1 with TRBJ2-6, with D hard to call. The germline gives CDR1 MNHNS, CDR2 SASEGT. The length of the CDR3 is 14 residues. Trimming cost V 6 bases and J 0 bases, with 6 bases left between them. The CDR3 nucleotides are TGTGCCAGCAGCCCCCACTCTGGGGCCAACGTCCTGACTTTC. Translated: CASSPHSGANVLTF.

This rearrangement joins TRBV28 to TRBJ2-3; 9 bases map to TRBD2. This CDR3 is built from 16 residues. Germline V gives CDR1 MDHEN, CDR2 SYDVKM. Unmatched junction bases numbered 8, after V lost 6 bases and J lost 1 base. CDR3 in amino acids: CASRPPSGTGTDTQYF. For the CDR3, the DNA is TGTGCCAGCAGGCCGCCTAGCGGGACGGGCACAGATACGCAGTATTTT.

The CDR3 reads CASSVRGHQYEQYF. CDR3 coding DNA: TGTGCCAGCTCTGTTCGGGGACATCAGTACGAGCAGTACTTC. This chain connects TRBV6-6 to TRBJ2-7; D possibly corresponds to TRBD1 (6 bases). The V gene's germline CDR1 is MNHNY and CDR2 SVGAGI (reference sequence). This CDR3 is built from 14 residues. Trimming removed 8 bases from V and 4 bases from J, with 18 bases in between.

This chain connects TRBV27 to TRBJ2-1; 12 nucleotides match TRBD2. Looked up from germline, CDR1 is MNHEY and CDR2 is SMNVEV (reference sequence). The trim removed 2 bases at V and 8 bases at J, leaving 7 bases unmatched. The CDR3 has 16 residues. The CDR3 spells CASSLPLAGGVHEQFF. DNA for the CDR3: TGTGCCAGCAGTTTACCTCTAGCGGGAGGGGTGCATGAGCAGTTCTTC.

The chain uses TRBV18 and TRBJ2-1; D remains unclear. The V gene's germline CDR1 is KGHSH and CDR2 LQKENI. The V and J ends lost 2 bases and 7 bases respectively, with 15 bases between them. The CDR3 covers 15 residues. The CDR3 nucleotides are TGTGCCAGCTCACCAGCAGGAATACTTGAGAATGAGCAGTTCTTC. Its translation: CASSPAGILENEQFF.

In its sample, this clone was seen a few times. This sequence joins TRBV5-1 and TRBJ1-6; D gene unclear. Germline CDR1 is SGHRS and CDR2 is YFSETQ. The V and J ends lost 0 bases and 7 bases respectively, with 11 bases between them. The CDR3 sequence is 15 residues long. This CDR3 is CASSLEVAGNSPLHF. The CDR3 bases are TGCGCCAGCAGCTTGGAGGTGGCAGGCAATTCACCCCTCCACTTT.

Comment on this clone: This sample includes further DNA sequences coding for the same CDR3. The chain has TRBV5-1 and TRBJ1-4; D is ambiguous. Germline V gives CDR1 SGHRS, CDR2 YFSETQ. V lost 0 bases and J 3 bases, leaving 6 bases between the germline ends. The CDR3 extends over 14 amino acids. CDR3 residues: CASSLGVANEKLFF. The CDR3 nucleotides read TGCGCCAGCAGCTTGGGGGTTGCTAATGAAAAACTGTTTTTT.

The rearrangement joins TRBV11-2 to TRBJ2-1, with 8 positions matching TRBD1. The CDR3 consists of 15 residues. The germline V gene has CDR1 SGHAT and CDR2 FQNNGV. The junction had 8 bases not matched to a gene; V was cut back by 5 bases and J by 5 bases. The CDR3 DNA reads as TGTGCCAGCAGCCCCCGCCAGGGGGCCGACAATGAGCAGTTCTTC. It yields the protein CASSPRQGADNEQFF. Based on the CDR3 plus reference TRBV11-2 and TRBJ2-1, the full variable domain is EAGVAQSPRYKIIEKRQSVAFWCNPISGHATLYWYQQILGQGPKLLIQFQNNGVVDDSQLPKDRFSAERLKGVDSTLKIQPAKLEDSAVYLCASSPRQGADNEQFFGPGTRLTVL.

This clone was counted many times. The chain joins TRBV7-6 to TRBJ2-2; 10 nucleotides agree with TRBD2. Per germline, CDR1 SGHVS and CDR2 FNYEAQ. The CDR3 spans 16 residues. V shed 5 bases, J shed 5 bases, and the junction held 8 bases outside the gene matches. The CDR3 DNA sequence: TGTGCCAGCAGCCGGACTAGCGGACCGGGGACCGGGGAGCTGTTTTTT. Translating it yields CASSRTSGPGTGELFF.

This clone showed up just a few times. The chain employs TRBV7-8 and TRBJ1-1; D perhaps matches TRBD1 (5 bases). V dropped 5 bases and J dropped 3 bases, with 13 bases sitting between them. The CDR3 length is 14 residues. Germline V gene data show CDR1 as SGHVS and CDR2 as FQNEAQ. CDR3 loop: CASSNQGGDTEAFF. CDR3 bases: TGTGCCAGCAGCAATCAGGGAGGGGACACTGAAGCTTTCTTT. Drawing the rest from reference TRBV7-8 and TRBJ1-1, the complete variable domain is GAGVSQSPRYKVAKRGQDVALRCDPISGHVSLFWYQQALGQGPEFLTYFQNEAQLDKSGLPSDRFFAERPEGSVSTLKIQRTQQEDSAVYLCASSNQGGDTEAFFGQGTRLTVV.

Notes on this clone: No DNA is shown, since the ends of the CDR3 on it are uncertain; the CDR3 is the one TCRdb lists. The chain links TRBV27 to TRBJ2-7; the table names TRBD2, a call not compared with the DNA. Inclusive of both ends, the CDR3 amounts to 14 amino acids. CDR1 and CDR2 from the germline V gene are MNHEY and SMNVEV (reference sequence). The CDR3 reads CASSSSGVFYEQYF.

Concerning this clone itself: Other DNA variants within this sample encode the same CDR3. CDR3 region: CASSPGRLNTEAFF. In DNA form, the CDR3 reads TGTGCCAGCTCACCTGGACGCTTGAACACTGAAGCTTTCTTT. The rearrangement uses TRBV18 and TRBJ1-1; D remains ambiguous. This CDR3 has 14 amino acids. Looked up from germline, CDR1 is KGHSH and CDR2 is LQKENI. The V end lost 3 bases, the J end lost 0 bases, and 8 bases lay between the germline ends.

CDR3 protein: CASSFGSDTQYF. The CDR3 DNA is TGTGCCAGCAGCTTTGGGTCAGATACGCAGTATTTT. This chain links TRBV7-2 with TRBJ2-3, with D uncertain. Germline V lookup: CDR1 SGHTA, CDR2 FQGNSA. V gave up 3 bases and J gave up 4 bases, with 5 bases separating them. CDR3 length equals 12 residues. Variable domain in full (rest from reference TRBV7-2 and TRBJ2-3): GAGVSQSPSNKVTEKGKDVELRCDPISGHTALYWYRQSLGQGLEFLIYFQGNSAPDKSGLPSDRFSAERTGGSVSTLTIQRTQQEDSAVYLCASSFGSDTQYFGPGTRLTVL.

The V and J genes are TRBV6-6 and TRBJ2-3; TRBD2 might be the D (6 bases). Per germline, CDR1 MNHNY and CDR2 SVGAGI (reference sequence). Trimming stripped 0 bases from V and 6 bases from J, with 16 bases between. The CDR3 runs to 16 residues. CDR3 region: CASSYSRGAGRDTQYF. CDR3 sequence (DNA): TGTGCCAGCAGTTACTCGAGGGGAGCGGGCAGGGATACGCAGTATTTT.

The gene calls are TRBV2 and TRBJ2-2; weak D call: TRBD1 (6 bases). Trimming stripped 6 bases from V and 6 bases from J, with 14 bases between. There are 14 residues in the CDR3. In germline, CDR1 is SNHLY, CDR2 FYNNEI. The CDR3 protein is CASRVQGASGELFF. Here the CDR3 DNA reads TGTGCCAGCAGAGTACAGGGTGCGTCCGGGGAGCTGTTTTTT.

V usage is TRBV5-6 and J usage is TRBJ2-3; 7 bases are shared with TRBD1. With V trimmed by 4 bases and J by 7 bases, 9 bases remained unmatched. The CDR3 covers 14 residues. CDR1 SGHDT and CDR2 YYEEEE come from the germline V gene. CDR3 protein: CASSAGTVGYTQYF. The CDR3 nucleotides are TGTGCCAGCAGCGCCGGGACAGTTGGATATACGCAGTATTTT.

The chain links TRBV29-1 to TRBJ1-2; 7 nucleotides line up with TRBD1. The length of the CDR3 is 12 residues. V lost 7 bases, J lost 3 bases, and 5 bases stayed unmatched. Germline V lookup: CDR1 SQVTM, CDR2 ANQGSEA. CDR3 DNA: TGCAGCGACCGAGGGGGCGACTATGGCTACACCTTC. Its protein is CSDRGGDYGYTF.

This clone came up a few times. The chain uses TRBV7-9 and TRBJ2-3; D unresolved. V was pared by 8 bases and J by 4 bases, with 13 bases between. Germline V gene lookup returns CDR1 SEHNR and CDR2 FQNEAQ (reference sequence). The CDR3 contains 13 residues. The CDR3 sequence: CASARLSADTQYF. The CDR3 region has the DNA TGTGCCAGCGCCCGTCTTTCGGCAGATACGCAGTATTTT. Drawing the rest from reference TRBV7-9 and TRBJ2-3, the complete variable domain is DTGVSQNPRHKITKRGQNVTFRCDPISEHNRLYWYRQTLGQGPEFLTYFQNEAQLEKSRLLSDRFSAERPKGSFSTLEIQRTEQGDSAMYLCASARLSADTQYFGPGTRLTVL.

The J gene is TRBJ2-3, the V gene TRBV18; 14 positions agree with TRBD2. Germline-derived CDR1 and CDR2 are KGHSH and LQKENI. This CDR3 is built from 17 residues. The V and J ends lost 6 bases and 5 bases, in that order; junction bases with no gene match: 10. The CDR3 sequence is CASSLRLAGGPRDTQYF. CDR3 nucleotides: TGTGCCAGCTCTCTGCGACTAGCGGGAGGGCCACGAGATACGCAGTATTTT.

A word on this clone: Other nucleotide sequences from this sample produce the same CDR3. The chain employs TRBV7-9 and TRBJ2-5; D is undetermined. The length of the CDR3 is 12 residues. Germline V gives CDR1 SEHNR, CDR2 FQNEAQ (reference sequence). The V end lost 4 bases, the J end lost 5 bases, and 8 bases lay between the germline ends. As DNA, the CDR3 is TGTGCCAGCAGCTCGCTGTGGGAGACCCAGTACTTC. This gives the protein CASSSLWETQYF.

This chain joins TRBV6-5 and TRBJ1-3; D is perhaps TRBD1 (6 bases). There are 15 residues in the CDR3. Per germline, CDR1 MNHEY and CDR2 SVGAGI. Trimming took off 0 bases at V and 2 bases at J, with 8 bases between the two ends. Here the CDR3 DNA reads TGTGCCAGCAGTTACTCGAAGGGGGCTGGAAACACCATATATTTT. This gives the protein CASSYSKGAGNTIYF.

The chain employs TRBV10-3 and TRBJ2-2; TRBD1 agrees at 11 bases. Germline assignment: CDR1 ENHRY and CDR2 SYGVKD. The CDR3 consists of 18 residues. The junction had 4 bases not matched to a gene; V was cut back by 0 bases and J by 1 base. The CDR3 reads CAISESGQGARNTGELFF. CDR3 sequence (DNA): TGTGCCATCAGTGAGTCAGGACAGGGGGCGAGGAACACCGGGGAGCTGTTTTTT.

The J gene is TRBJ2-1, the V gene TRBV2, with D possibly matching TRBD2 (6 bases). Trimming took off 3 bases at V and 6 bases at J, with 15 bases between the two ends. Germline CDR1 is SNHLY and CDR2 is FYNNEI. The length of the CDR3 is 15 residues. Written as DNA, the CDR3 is TGTGCCAGCAGTGACCAACTAGCCCGACGCAATGAGCAGTTCTTC. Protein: CASSDQLARRNEQFF.

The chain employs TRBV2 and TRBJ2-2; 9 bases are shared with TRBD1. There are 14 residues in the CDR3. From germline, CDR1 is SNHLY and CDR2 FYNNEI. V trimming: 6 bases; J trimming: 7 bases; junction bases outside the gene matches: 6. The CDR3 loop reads CASRTGTGFGELFF. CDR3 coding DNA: TGTGCCAGCAGGACCGGGACAGGGTTCGGGGAGCTGTTTTTT.

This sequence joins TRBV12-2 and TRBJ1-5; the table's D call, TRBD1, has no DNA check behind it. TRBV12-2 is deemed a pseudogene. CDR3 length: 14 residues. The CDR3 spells CASRFSRVLVPQHF. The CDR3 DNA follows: TGTGCAAGTCGCTTCAGCAGGGTGCTAGTACCCCAGCATTTT.

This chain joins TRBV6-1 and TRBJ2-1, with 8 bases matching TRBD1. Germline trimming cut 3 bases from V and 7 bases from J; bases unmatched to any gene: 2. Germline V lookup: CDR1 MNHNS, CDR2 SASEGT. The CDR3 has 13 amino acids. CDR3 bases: TGTGCCAGCAGTGAGACAGGGGTGAATGAGCAGTTCTTC. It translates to CASSETGVNEQFF.

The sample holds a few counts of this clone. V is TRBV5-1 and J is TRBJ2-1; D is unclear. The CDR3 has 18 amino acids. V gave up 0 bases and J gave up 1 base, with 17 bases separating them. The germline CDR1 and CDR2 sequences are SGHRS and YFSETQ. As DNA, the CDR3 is TGCGCCAGCAGCTTGGGTTTGTCTCGGACGCTTTCCTACAATGAGCAGTTCTTC. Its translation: CASSLGLSRTLSYNEQFF.

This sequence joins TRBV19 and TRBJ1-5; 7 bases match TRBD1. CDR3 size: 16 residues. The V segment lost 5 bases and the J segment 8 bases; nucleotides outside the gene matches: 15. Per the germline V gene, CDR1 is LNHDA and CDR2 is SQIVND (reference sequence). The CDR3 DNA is TGTGCCAGTAGTCGACGCGGCAGGGGGAAAATAGAGCCCCAGCATTTT. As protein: CASSRRGRGKIEPQHF.

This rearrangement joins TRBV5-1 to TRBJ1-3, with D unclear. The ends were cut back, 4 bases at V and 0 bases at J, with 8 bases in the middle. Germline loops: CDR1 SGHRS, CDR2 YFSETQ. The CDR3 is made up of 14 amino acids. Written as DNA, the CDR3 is TGCGCCAGCAGCGACACCTACTCTGGAAACACCATATATTTT. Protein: CASSDTYSGNTIYF.

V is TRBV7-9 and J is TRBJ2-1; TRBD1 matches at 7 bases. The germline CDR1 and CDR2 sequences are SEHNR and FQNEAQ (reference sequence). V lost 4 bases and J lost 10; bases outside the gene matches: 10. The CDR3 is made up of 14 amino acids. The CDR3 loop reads CASSSIRQGGEQFF. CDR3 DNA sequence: TGTGCCAGCAGCTCAATAAGACAGGGCGGCGAGCAGTTCTTC. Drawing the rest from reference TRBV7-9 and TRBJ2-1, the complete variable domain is DTGVSQNPRHKITKRGQNVTFRCDPISEHNRLYWYRQTLGQGPEFLTYFQNEAQLEKSRLLSDRFSAERPKGSFSTLEIQRTEQGDSAMYLCASSSIRQGGEQFFGPGTRLTVL.

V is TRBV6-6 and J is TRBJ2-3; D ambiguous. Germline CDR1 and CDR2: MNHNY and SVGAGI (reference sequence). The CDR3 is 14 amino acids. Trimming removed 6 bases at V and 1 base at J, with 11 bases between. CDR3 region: CASSLSGRTDTQYF. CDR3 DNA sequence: TGTGCCAGCAGCCTAAGTGGCCGCACAGATACGCAGTATTTT.

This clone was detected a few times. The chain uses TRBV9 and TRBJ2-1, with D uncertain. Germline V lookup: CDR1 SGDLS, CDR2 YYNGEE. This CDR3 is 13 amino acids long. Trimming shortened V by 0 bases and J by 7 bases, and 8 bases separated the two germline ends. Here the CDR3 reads CASSVGPKNEQFF. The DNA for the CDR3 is TGTGCCAGCAGCGTAGGGCCGAAAAATGAGCAGTTCTTC.